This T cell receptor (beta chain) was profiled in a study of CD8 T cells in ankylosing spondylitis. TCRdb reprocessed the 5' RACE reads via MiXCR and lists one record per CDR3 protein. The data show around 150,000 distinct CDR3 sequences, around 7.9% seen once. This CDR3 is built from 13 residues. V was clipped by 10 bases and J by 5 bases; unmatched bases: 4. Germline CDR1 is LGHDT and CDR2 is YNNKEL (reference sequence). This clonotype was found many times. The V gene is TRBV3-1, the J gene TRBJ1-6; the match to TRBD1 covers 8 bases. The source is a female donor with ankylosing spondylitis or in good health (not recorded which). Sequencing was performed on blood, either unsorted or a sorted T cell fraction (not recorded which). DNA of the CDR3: TGTGCCACTTCGGACAGGGATAATTCACCCCTCCACTTT. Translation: CATSDRDNSPLHF.